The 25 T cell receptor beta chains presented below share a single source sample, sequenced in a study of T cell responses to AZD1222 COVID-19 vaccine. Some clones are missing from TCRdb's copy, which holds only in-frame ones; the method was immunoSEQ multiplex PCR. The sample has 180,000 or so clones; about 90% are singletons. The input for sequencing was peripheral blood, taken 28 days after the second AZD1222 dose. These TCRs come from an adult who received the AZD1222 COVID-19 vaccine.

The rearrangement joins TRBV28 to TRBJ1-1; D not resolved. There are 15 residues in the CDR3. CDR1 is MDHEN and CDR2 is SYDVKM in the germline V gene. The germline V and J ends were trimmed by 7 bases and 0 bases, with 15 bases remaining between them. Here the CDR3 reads CASTSGVNMNTEAFF. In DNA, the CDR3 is TGTGCCAGCACGTCTGGGGTTAACATGAACACTGAAGCTTTCTTT.

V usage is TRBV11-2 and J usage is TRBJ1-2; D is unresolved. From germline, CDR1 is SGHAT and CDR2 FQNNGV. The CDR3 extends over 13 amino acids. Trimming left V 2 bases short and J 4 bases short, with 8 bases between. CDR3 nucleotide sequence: TGTGCCAGCAGCTTACCCCCCTCCTATGGCTACACCTTC. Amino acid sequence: CASSLPPSYGYTF.

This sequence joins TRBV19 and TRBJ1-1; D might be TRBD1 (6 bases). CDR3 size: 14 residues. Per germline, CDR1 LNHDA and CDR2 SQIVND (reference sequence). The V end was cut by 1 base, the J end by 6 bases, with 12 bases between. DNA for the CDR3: TGTGCCAGTAGTATAGTAGGGGGACGGCCTGAAGCTTTCTTT. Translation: CASSIVGGRPEAFF.

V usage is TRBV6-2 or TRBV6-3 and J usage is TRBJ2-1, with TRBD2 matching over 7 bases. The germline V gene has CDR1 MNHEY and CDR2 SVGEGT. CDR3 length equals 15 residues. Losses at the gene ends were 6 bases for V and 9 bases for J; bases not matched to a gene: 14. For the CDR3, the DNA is TGTGCCAGCAGCTCCGCCGCGGGAGTTAACGGTGAGCAGTTCTTC. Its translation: CASSSAAGVNGEQFF.

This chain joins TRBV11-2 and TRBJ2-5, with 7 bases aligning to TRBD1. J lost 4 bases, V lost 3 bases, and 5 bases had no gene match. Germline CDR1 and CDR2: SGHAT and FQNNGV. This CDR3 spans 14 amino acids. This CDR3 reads CASSLNRDRETQYF. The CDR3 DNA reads TGTGCCAGCAGCTTGAACAGGGACAGAGAGACCCAGTACTTC.

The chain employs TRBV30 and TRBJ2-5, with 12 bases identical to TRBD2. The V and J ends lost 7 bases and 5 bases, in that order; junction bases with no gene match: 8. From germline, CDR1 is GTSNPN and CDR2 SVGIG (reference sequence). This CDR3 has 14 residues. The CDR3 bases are TGTGCCTCGACTAGCGGGAGTGGATGGGAGACCCAGTACTTC. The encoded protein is CASTSGSGWETQYF. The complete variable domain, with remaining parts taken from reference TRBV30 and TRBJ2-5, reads SQTIHQWPATLVQPVGSPLSLECTVEGTSNPNLYWYRQAAGRGLQLLFYSVGIGQISSEVPQNLSASRPQDRQFILSSKKLLLSDSGFYLCASTSGSGWETQYFGPGTRLLVL.

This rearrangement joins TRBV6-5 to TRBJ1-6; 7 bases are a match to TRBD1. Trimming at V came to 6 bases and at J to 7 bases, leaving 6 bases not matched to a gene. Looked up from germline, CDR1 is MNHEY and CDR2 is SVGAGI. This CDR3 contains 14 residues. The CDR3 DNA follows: TGTGCCAGCAGCCCCCTACAGGGGAATTCACCCCTCCACTTT. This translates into CASSPLQGNSPLHF.

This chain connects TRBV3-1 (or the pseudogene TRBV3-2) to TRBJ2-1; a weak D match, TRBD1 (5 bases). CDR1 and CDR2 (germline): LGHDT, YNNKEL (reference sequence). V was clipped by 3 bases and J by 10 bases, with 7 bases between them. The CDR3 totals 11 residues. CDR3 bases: TGTGCCAGCAGCCATGCAGGGGAGCAGTTCTTC. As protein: CASSHAGEQFF.

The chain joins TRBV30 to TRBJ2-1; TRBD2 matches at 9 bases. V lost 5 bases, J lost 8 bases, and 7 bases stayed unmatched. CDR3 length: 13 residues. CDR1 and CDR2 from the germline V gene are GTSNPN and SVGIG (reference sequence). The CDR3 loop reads CAWAGGPIDEQFF. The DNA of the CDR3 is TGTGCCTGGGCGGGAGGGCCCATTGATGAGCAGTTCTTC.

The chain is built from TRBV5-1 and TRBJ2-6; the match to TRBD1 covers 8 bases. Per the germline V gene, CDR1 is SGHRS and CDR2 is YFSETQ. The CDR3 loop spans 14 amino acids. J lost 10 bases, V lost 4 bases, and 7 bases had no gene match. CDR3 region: CASSEGQEENVLTF. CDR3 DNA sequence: TGCGCCAGCAGCGAGGGACAGGAGGAGAACGTCCTGACTTTC. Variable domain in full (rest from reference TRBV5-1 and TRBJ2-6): KAGVTQTPRYLIKTRGQQVTLSCSPISGHRSVSWYQQTPGQGLQFLFEYFSETQRNKGNFPGRFSGRQFSNSRSEMNVSTLELGDSALYLCASSEGQEENVLTFGAGSRLTVL.

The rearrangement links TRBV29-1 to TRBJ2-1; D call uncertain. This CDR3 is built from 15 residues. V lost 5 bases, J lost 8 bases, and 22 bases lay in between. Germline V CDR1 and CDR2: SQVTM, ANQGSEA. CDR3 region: CSVKGWALSVYEQFF. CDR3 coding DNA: TGCAGCGTTAAAGGGTGGGCCCTTTCCGTCTATGAGCAGTTCTTC.

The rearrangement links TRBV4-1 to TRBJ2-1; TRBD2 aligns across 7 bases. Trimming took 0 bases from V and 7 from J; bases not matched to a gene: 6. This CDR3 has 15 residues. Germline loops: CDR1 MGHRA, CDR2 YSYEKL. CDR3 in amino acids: CASSQDSFGGNEQFF. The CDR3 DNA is TGCGCCAGCAGCCAAGACAGTTTCGGGGGGAATGAGCAGTTCTTC.

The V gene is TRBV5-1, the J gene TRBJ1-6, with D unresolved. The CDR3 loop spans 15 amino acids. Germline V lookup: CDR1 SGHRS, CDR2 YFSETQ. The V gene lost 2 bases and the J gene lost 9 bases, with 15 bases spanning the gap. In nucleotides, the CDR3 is TGCGCCAGCAGCTTTAACGAGGGAGGAAGTTCACCCCTCCACTTT. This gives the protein CASSFNEGGSSPLHF. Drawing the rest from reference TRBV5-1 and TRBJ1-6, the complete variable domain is KAGVTQTPRYLIKTRGQQVTLSCSPISGHRSVSWYQQTPGQGLQFLFEYFSETQRNKGNFPGRFSGRQFSNSRSEMNVSTLELGDSALYLCASSFNEGGSSPLHFGNGTRLTVT.

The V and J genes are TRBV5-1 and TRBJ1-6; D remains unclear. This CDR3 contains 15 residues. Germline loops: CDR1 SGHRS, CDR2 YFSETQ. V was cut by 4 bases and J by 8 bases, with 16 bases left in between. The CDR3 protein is CASSPTVGSDSPLHF. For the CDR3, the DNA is TGCGCCAGCAGCCCTACGGTGGGTAGTGATTCACCCCTCCACTTT.

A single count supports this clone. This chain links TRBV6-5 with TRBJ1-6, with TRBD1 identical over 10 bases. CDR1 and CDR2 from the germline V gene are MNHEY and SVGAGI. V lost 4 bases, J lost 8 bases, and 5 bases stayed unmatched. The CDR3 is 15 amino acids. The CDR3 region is CASSSRQGAHSPLHF. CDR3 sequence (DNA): TGTGCCAGCAGTTCAAGACAGGGGGCGCATTCACCCCTCCACTTT.

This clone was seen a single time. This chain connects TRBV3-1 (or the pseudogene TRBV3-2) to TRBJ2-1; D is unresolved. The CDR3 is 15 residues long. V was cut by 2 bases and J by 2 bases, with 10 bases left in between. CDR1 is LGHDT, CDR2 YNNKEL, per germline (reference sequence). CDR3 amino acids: CASSQSEPAYNEQFF. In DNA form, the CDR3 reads TGTGCCAGCAGCCAATCCGAACCCGCCTACAATGAGCAGTTCTTC.

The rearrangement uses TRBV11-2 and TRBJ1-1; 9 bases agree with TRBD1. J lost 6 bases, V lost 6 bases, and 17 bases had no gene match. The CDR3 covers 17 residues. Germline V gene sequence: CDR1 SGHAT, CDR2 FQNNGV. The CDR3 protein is CASRIDRDRESSAEAFF. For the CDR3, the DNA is TGTGCCAGCAGAATCGATCGGGACAGGGAGAGTAGCGCTGAAGCTTTCTTT.

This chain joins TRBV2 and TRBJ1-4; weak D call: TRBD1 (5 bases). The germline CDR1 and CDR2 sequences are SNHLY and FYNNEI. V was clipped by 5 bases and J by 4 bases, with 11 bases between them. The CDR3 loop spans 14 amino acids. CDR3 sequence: CASSRGFVNEKLFF. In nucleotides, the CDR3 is TGTGCCAGCAGTCGGGGGTTCGTTAATGAAAAACTGTTTTTT.

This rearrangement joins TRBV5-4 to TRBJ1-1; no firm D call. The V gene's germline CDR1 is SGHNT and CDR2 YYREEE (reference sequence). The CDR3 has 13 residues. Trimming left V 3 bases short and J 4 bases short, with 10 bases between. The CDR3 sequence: CASSSARTTEAFF. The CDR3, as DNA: TGTGCCAGCAGCTCTGCAAGGACCACTGAAGCTTTCTTT.

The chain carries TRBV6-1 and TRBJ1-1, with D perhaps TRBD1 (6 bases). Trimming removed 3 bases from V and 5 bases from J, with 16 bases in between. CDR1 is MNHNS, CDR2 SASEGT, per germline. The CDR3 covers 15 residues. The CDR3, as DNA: TGTGCCAGCAGTGATAGGACAGTTTTAGGGACTGAAGCTTTCTTT. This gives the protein CASSDRTVLGTEAFF.

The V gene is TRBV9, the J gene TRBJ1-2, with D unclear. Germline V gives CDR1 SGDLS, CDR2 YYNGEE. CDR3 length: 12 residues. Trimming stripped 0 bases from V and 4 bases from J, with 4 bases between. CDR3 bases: TGTGCCAGCAGCGTAGAACCCTATGGCTACACCTTC. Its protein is CASSVEPYGYTF.

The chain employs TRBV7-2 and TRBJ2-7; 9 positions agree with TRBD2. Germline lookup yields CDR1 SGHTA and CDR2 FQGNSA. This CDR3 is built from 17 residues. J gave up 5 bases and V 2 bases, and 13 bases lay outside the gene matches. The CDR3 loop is CASSLSIFPREGDEQYF. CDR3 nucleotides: TGTGCCAGCAGCTTAAGTATATTCCCGCGGGAGGGTGACGAGCAGTACTTC.

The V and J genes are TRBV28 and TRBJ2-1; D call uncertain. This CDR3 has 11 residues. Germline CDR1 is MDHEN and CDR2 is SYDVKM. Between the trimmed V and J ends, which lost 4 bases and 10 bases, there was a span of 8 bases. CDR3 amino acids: CASSSTEEQFF. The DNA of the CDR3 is TGTGCCAGCAGTTCCACCGAAGAGCAGTTCTTC.

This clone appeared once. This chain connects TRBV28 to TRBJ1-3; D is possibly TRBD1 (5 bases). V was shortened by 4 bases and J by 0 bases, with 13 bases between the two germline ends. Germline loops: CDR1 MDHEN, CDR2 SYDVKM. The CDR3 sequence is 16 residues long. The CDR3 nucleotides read TGTGCCAGCAGTTCCCCGGGACTGAACTCTGGAAACACCATATATTTT. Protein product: CASSSPGLNSGNTIYF.

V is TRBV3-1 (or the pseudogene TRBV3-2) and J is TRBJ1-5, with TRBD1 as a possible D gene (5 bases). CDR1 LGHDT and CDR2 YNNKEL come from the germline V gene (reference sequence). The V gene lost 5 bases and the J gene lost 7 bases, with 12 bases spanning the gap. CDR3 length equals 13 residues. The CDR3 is CASSAGGRQPQHF. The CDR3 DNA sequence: TGTGCCAGCAGCGCGGGGGGGAGACAGCCCCAGCATTTT.